This TCR beta chain appears in the sequencing data of a study of blood T cell repertoires in COVID-19. Across the whole study: Samples came from the United States, Italy and Spain, spanning acute and convalescent COVID-19. PBMCs, B-cell-depleted T cells, or T cells were the source of the cDNA or gDNA that made up the material.

As handled by the study authors: Amplifying reference gene primers gave estimates of nucleated cell counts. Using immunoSEQ multiplex PCR, the repertoire was profiled, and TCRdb retains in-frame clones only, with some absent. V, J and clone size are taken as reported in that table, and D and trimming were inferred from the DNA itself. This table has 310,000 or so clones, over 75% appearing once. The CDR3 is made up of 16 amino acids. J was trimmed by 9 bases and V by 1 base; bases with no gene match: 6. Germline V gene data show CDR1 as LGHNA and CDR2 as YNFKEQ. The receptor was isolated from a woman aged 45 to 65 with active or convalescent COVID-19. The genes are TRBV4-2 and TRBJ2-1; 13 nucleotides line up with TRBD2. Sequenced input: peripheral blood. Here the CDR3 reads CASSQVTSGGDSEQFF. CDR3 nucleotide sequence: TGTGCCAGCAGCCAAGTTACTAGCGGGGGGGATAGTGAGCAGTTCTTC.